The TCR beta chain described here comes from a study of neurological immune-mediated disorders. This clonotype was observed at least ten times. Trimming cost V 5 bases and J 7 bases, with 6 bases left between them. The CDR3 has 11 residues. The unsorted libraries originated from 2 million PBMCs kept at -80 C. TCRdb called the 5' RACE reads again in MiXCR, with one record for every CDR3 protein. The sample shows some 53,000 distinct CDR3 sequences, approximately 16% of them seen only once. Sequenced material: PBMCs. The chain uses TRBV12-3 or TRBV12-4 and TRBJ2-1, with D possibly TRBD1 on 6 matching bases. The sequence derives from a man aged 55-75 years in good health. The CDR3 sequence: CASSQGNEQFF. As DNA, the CDR3 is TGTGCCAGCAGTCAGGGGAATGAGCAGTTCTTC.